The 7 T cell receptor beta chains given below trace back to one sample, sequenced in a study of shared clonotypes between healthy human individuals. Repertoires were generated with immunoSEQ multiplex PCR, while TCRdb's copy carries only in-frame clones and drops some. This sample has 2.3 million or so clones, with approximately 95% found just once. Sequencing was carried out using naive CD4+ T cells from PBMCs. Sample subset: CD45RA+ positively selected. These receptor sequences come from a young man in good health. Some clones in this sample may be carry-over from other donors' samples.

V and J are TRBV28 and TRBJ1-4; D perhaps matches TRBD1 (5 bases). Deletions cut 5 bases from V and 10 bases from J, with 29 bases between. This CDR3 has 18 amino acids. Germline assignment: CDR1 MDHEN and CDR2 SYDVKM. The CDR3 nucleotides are TGTGCCAGCAGTCCTGGGGGAGGTCTACAACTAGTGGCTGCAAAACTGTTTTTT. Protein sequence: CASSPGGGLQLVAAKLFF.

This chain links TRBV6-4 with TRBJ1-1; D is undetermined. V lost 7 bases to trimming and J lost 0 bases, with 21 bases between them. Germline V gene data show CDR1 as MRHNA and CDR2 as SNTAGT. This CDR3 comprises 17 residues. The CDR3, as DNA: TGTGCCAGCACTCTTCCTTGGACTAACCCGGTGAACACTGAAGCTTTCTTT. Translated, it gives CASTLPWTNPVNTEAFF.

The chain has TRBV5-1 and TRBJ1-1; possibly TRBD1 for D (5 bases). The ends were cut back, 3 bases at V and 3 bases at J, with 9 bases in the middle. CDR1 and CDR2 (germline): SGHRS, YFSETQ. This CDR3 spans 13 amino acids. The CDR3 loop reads CASSYSQDTEAFF. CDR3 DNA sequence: TGCGCCAGCAGCTACTCACAGGACACTGAAGCTTTCTTT.

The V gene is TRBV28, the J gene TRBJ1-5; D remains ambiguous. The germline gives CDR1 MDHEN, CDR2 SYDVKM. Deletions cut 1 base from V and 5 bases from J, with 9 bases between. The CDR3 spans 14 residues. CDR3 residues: CASSLSSSDQPQHF. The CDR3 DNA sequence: TGTGCCAGCAGTTTATCGTCATCTGATCAGCCCCAGCATTTT.

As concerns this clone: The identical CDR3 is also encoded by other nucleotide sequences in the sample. CDR3 DNA: TGCGCCAGCAGTGACCTTTACGAGCAGTACTTC. This encodes CASSDLYEQYF. The gene calls are TRBV10-2 and TRBJ2-7; D is uncertain. The CDR3 loop spans 11 amino acids. The V end lost 3 bases, the J end lost 4 bases, and 4 bases lay between the germline ends. Germline V lookup: CDR1 WSHSY, CDR2 SAAADI.

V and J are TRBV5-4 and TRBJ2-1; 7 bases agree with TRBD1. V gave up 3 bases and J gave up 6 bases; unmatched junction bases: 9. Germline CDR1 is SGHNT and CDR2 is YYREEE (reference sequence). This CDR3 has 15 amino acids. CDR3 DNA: TGTGCCAGCAGCTCTGACAGGGATATTCCCAATGAGCAGTTCTTC. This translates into CASSSDRDIPNEQFF.

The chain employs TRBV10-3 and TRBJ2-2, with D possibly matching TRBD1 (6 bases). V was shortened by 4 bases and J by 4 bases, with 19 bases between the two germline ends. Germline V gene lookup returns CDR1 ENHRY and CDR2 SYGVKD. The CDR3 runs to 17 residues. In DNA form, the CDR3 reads TGTGCCATCAGTGCGATGGGATCCAGGGGATCCACCGGGGAGCTGTTTTTT. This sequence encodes CAISAMGSRGSTGELFF.